This T cell receptor (beta chain) was captured by sequencing in a study of T cell changes during pregnancy in multiple sclerosis. The method was immunoSEQ multiplex PCR; TCRdb's version includes in-frame clones alone and lacks a portion of them. The sample has more than 70,000 clones, almost 95% seen once; the top ten hold under 3%. CDR3 size: 13 residues. Unmatched junction bases numbered 3, after V lost 2 bases and J lost 7 bases. Germline assignment: CDR1 MDHEN and CDR2 SYDVKM. Sequenced here: peripheral blood, sampled before pregnancy. This chain connects TRBV28 to TRBJ2-7; 9 nucleotides line up with TRBD2. This clonotype was sampled from a female donor with multiple sclerosis, enrolled in a pregnancy study. CDR3 DNA sequence: TGTGCCAGCAGTTTAATCCTAGCGGGAGAGCAGTACTTC. It encodes CASSLILAGEQYF.